One and the same sample provided the 11 T cell receptor beta chains below, sequenced in a study of blood T cells in healthy people across ages. A second about 7 to 12 cycle PCR used barcoded and J-beta primers. TCRdb passed the 5' RACE reads through MiXCR, listing each CDR3 protein once. Of 980,000 or so distinct CDR3 sequences in the sample, 48% are singletons; the top ten hold around 15%. Sequencing was performed on blood. These receptors were obtained from a man aged 25 to 40 in good health.

This clonotype was found many times. CDR3 nucleotides: TGTGCCAGCCGACAGGGTATAGCCTCACCCCTCCACTTT. Amino acids: CASRQGIASPLHF. V gene TRBV12-3 or TRBV12-4 combines with J gene TRBJ1-6; the match to TRBD1 covers 7 bases. With V trimmed by 8 bases and J by 10 bases, 8 bases remained unmatched. This CDR3 spans 13 amino acids.

The chain carries TRBV15 and TRBJ2-1; TRBD2 agrees at 11 bases. The CDR3 sequence is 13 residues long. J was trimmed by 7 bases and V by 9 bases; bases with no gene match: 5. CDR1 LNHNV and CDR2 YYDKDF come from the germline V gene (reference sequence). This CDR3 is CATATSGGNEQFF. The CDR3 nucleotides read TGTGCCACAGCTACTAGCGGGGGTAATGAGCAGTTCTTC.

A few counts support this clonotype. The rearrangement joins TRBV6-4 to TRBJ2-3; TRBD2 matches at 10 bases. Germline values: CDR1 MRHNA, CDR2 SNTAGT. The V gene end was trimmed by 6 bases and the J gene end by 3 bases; junction bases not matched to a gene: 9. The CDR3 loop spans 16 amino acids. CDR3 sequence: CASSPHLAGDTDTQYF. The CDR3 region has the DNA TGTGCCAGCAGCCCCCATCTAGCGGGGGATACAGATACGCAGTATTTT.

In its sample, this clonotype was seen a few times. V gene TRBV5-1 combines with J gene TRBJ1-1; 9 bases agree with TRBD1. The V gene's germline CDR1 is SGHRS and CDR2 YFSETQ. The CDR3 extends over 17 amino acids. The V segment lost 0 bases and the J segment 4 bases; nucleotides outside the gene matches: 10. The CDR3 nucleotides are TGCGCCAGCAGCTTGGGGAGGACAGGGGATCTGGGCACTGAAGCTTTCTTT. Translating it yields CASSLGRTGDLGTEAFF.

This clonotype has just a few counts. This chain links TRBV10-3 with TRBJ1-2; D unclear. The CDR3 is 15 amino acids. The germline V gene encodes CDR1 ENHRY and CDR2 SYGVKD. V was cut by 3 bases and J by 8 bases, with 19 bases left in between. The CDR3 loop is CAISDPGRGGQGYTF. The CDR3 nucleotides read TGTGCCATCAGTGATCCGGGTAGAGGTGGTCAGGGCTACACCTTC.

V and J are TRBV20-1 and TRBJ2-4; D is unclear. The CDR3 has 13 amino acids. The germline CDR1 and CDR2 sequences are DFQATT and SNEGSKA (reference sequence). Trimming shortened V by 5 bases and J by 9 bases, and 17 bases separated the two germline ends. CDR3 residues: CSAYAEEKGIQYF. In DNA, the CDR3 is TGCAGTGCTTATGCTGAGGAAAAAGGCATTCAGTACTTC.

This sequence joins TRBV7-2 and TRBJ1-2; 10 bases match TRBD1. This CDR3 is built from 15 residues. J lost 4 bases, V lost 1 base, and 3 bases had no gene match. The V gene's germline CDR1 is SGHTA and CDR2 FQGNSA. Here the CDR3 reads CASSLEGTGAYGYTF. For the CDR3, the DNA is TGTGCCAGCAGCTTAGAGGGGACAGGGGCCTATGGCTACACCTTC.

The V and J genes are TRBV29-1 and TRBJ2-1; possibly TRBD2 for D (5 bases). The CDR3 spans 13 residues. V was shortened by 7 bases and J by 3 bases, with 13 bases between the two germline ends. Germline V lookup: CDR1 SQVTM, CDR2 ANQGSEA. DNA of the CDR3: TGCAGCGCGATTCGACGGGGCTACAATGAGCAGTTCTTC. This gives the protein CSAIRRGYNEQFF.

The chain joins TRBV7-2 to TRBJ2-1; the match to TRBD2 covers 13 bases. The DNA end is more similar to TRBJ2-7, so the J call may be wrong. Germline V gene data show CDR1 as SGHTA and CDR2 as FQGNSA. The CDR3 runs 18 residues. CDR3 sequence reads: CTSSSDQTSGGYYNEQYF. DNA of the CDR3: TGTACCAGCAGCTCCGACCAGACTAGCGGGGGGTACTACAATGAGCAGTACTTC.

Concerning this clonotype itself: At one of its ends the junction is not consistent with the germline gene, which may arise from a read error. The V call is TRBV29-1, the J call TRBJ2-1; possibly TRBD1 for D (7 bases). The germline V gene encodes CDR1 SQVTM and CDR2 ANQGSEA. This CDR3 has 15 amino acids. The CDR3 sequence is CSVGGALTGWAERFF. In DNA form, the CDR3 reads TGCAGCGTGGGGGGCGCTCTGACAGGGTGGGCTGAGCGGTTCTTC.

The table lists this clonotype with a few counts. The chain joins TRBV4-1 to TRBJ1-4; TRBD1 agrees at 8 bases. V trimming: 5 bases; J trimming: 4 bases; junction bases outside the gene matches: 3. Germline lookup yields CDR1 MGHRA and CDR2 YSYEKL. There are 14 residues in the CDR3. CDR3 sequence reads: CASSADRVNEKLFF. The CDR3 coding sequence is TGCGCCAGCAGCGCGGACAGGGTTAATGAAAAACTGTTTTTT.